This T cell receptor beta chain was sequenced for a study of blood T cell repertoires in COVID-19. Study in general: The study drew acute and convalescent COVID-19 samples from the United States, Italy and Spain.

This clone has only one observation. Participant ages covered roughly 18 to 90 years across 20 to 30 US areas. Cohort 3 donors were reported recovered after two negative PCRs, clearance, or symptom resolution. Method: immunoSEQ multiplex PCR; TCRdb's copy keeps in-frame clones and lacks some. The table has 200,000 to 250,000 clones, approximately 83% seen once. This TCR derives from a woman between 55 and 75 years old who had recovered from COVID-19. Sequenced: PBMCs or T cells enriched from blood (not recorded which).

This CDR3 is CASSQERLAGDPASTDTQYF. The CDR3, as DNA: TGTGCCAGCAGCCAAGAGAGACTAGCGGGAGACCCCGCTAGCACAGATACGCAGTATTTT. The chain links TRBV4-2 to TRBJ2-3, with TRBD2 matching over 12 bases. This CDR3 has 20 amino acids. The germline V gene has CDR1 LGHNA and CDR2 YNFKEQ. Trimming at V came to 0 bases and at J to 0 bases, leaving 10 bases not matched to a gene.